These T cell receptor beta chains were read from a single sample in a study of CD8+ T cells in alopecia areata. Some clones are missing from TCRdb's copy, which holds only in-frame ones; the method was immunoSEQ multiplex PCR. The sample lists 64,000 or so clones, around 42% occurring once. The material was CD8+ T cells sorted from blood, obtained around week 36, from a patient treated with tofacitinib. The receptors originated from a human donor with alopecia areata. The CDR3 runs from the conserved cysteine through the conserved F or W. The D gene is left open where the match is weak. Only some rows state a clone size, as once, few, many or a class for expanded clones.

D	size	V	J	CDR3	DNA
TRBD2	few	TRBV4-3	TRBJ2-3	CASSQDMGSGPDTQYF	TGCGCCAGCAGCCAAGATATGGGTAGCGGGCCAGATACGCAGTATTTT
TRBD1	-	TRBV30	TRBJ2-1	CAWSVGTGPNEQFF	TGTGCCTGGAGTGTAGGGACAGGGCCCAATGAGCAGTTCTTC
-	-	TRBV23-1	TRBJ2-4	CASSVPHIAKNIQYF	TGCGCCAGCAGTGTGCCTCACATAGCCAAAAACATTCAGTACTTC
-	-	TRBV9	TRBJ2-7	CASSVGRDDSYEQYF	TGTGCCAGCAGCGTAGGTCGGGACGACTCCTACGAGCAGTACTTC
TRBD2	-	TRBV5-6	TRBJ2-7	CASSFRASGYEQYF	TGTGCCAGCAGCTTTAGGGCTAGCGGGTACGAGCAGTACTTC
-	few	TRBV9	TRBJ2-2	CASSGRAPNTGELFF	TGTGCCAGCAGCGGCCGGGCCCCGAACACCGGGGAGCTGTTTTTT
-	few	TRBV27	TRBJ2-7	CASRLTGSYEQYF	TGTGCCAGCAGGCTGACAGGCTCCTACGAGCAGTACTTC
TRBD1	-	TRBV19	TRBJ2-1	CASSSGTGNEQFF	TGTGCCAGTAGTTCGGGGACAGGGAATGAGCAGTTCTTC
-	-	TRBV4-2	TRBJ2-1	CASSPGPGSSYNEQFF	TGTGCCAGCAGCCCTGGCCCGGGGAGCTCCTACAATGAGCAGTTCTTC
-	few	TRBV29-1	TRBJ2-7	CSVGVDVSYEQYF	TGCAGCGTTGGGGTGGACGTGAGCTACGAGCAGTACTTC
TRBD2	-	TRBV6-1	TRBJ2-5	CASSDHPTSGRETQYF	TGTGCCAGCAGTGACCATCCGACTAGCGGGAGAGAGACCCAGTACTTC